Below, 11 T cell receptor beta chains from the same sample are listed, as sequenced in a study of T cells in severe cutaneous drug reactions. TCR subtype-specific primers in iRepertoire multiplex PCR prepared libraries for bulk and single-cell sequencing. With the multiplex PCR reads reprocessed, TCRdb shows one record per CDR3 protein and no DNA. Recorded for this sample: about 10,000 distinct CDR3 sequences. Carbamazepine had induced Stevens-Johnson syndrome or toxic epidermal necrolysis in the sequenced donors. Source material: cells from a skin blister. The receptors shown here come from a human donor with Stevens-Johnson syndrome, a severe cutaneous drug reaction.

This rearrangement joins TRBV27 to TRBJ2-1; TCRdb picks TRBD2, but there is no DNA to check that call. The CDR3 extends over 17 amino acids. CDR1 and CDR2 from the germline V gene are MNHEY and SMNVEV (reference sequence). The CDR3 region is CASTRTSGALELNEQFF.

The chain recombines TRBV20-1 with TRBJ1-5. CDR1 and CDR2 from the germline V gene are DFQATT and SNEGSKA (reference sequence). CDR3 size: 14 residues. The chain's CDR3 is CSARDTRAHQPQHF.

V is TRBV29-1 and J is TRBJ2-1; absent DNA, TCRdb's TRBD2 call cannot be checked. The germline V gene has CDR1 SQVTM and CDR2 ANQGSEA. This CDR3 contains 18 residues. The CDR3 region is CSVETSGGVLTSYNEQFF.

The chain has TRBV29-1 and TRBJ2-6. This CDR3 is built from 13 residues. CDR1 is SQVTM, CDR2 ANQGSEA, per germline. This CDR3 reads CSVEGRGANVLTF. The entire variable domain, with the rest obtained from reference TRBV29-1 and TRBJ2-6, is as follows: SAVISQKPSRDICQRGTSLTIQCQVDSQVTMMFWYRQQPGQSLTLIATANQGSEATYESGFVIDKFPISRPNLTFSTLTVSNMSPEDSSIYLCSVEGRGANVLTFGAGSRLTVL.

Frequency places this clonotype as large. This chain links TRBV20-1 with TRBJ2-3; TCRdb calls TRBD2, which cannot be checked without DNA. Germline CDR1 reads DFQATT; CDR2 reads SNEGSKA (reference sequence). This CDR3 comprises 17 residues. CDR3 sequence reads: CSARDFLPRGGPDTQYF.

This clonotype ranks as medium-sized in terms of frequency. The J gene is TRBJ1-1, the V gene TRBV27. The V gene's germline CDR1 is MNHEY and CDR2 SMNVEV (reference sequence). The CDR3 covers 16 residues. CDR3 sequence: CASSLLVGRQNTEAFF.

This chain uses TRBV20-1 with TRBJ1-1; with no DNA, the TCRdb D assignment of TRBD1 cannot be verified. The CDR3 runs 13 residues. CDR1 is DFQATT, CDR2 SNEGSKA, per germline (reference sequence). CDR3 sequence reads: CSASYFPGTEAFF.

This clonotype counts as medium-sized (0.01 to 0.1%) by frequency. This chain uses TRBV28 with TRBJ2-1; the TRBD2 assignment by TCRdb is unverifiable without DNA. The CDR3 runs to 17 residues. In germline, CDR1 is MDHEN, CDR2 SYDVKM. The CDR3 loop is CASSLSPGGLSYNEQFF.

V is TRBV20-1 and J is TRBJ2-7; absent DNA, TCRdb's TRBD2 call cannot be checked. Per germline, CDR1 DFQATT and CDR2 SNEGSKA (reference sequence). This CDR3 has 15 residues. The CDR3 protein is CSTRTSGTSPYEQYF.

The chain links TRBV29-1 to TRBJ2-5; with no DNA, the TCRdb D assignment of TRBD1 cannot be verified. The germline gives CDR1 SQVTM, CDR2 ANQGSEA. The length of the CDR3 is 15 residues. The CDR3 here is CSALGTGKSQVTQYF.

The rearrangement links TRBV24-1 to TRBJ2-1; TCRdb calls TRBD1, which cannot be checked without DNA. CDR1 and CDR2 from the germline V gene are KGHDR and SFDVKD. The CDR3 loop spans 13 amino acids. CDR3 protein: CATTGGEYNEQFF.